A selection of T cell receptor beta chains follows, all from one sample in a study of OX40 agonist ivuxolimab in advanced cancers. Profiling relied on immunoSEQ multiplex PCR, and the TCRdb table lists in-frame clones only, not all of them. The sample lists roughly 100,000 clones; around 85% were seen once. The sequencing here drew on CD4+ or CD8+ T cells sorted from blood, taken in a trial of the OX40 agonist ivuxolimab. These receptors originate from an adult with an advanced solid tumor such as melanoma, head and neck, liver or kidney cancer. Both conserved end residues are part of each CDR3. D genes are given only for firm matches. Rows may omit the clone size; those that give it use once, few, many or a size class.

d_call	cdr3_length	clone_size	v_call	j_call	cdr3_nt	cdr3_aa
NA	14	NA	TRBV11-3	TRBJ2-1	TGTGCCAGCAGCTCCCGGGAATCCTACAATGAGCAGTTCTTC	CASSSRESYNEQFF
NA	12	NA	TRBV21-1	TRBJ2-7	TGTGCCAACAGGGATGGTGAGGGCGAGCAGTACTTC	CANRDGEGEQYF
TRBD2	13	NA	TRBV11-2	TRBJ2-7	TGTGCCAGCAGGGGACTAGCGGGATGGGAGCAGTACTTC	CASRGLAGWEQYF
TRBD1	14	NA	TRBV6-6	TRBJ1-5	TGTGCCAGCAGCCGGACAGGGATGGATCAGCCCCAGCATTTT	CASSRTGMDQPQHF
NA	14	many	TRBV5-4	TRBJ1-3	TGTGCCAGCAGCATAAGTGGGTCTGGAAACACCATATATTTT	CASSISGSGNTIYF
NA	14	NA	TRBV28	TRBJ2-5	TGTGCCAGCAGTTTAAGTCAGGGAGGCGAGACCCAGTACTTC	CASSLSQGGETQYF
NA	13	once	TRBV19	TRBJ1-4	TGTGCCAGTAGCCCGACAGGACCTACAAAACTGTTTTTT	CASSPTGPTKLFF
NA	8	once	TRBV6-1	TRBJ2-1	TGTGCCAGCAATGAGCAGTTCTTC	CASNEQFF
NA	13	NA	TRBV5-4	TRBJ2-7	TGTGCCAGCAGCTCCCAATCCAAATTCGAGCAGTACTTC	CASSSQSKFEQYF
NA	16	NA	TRBV10-1	TRBJ2-7	TGCGCCAGCAGTGAGTCGGACACGGGACGCTCCTACGAGCAGTACTTC	CASSESDTGRSYEQYF
TRBD2	21	NA	TRBV28	TRBJ2-2	TGTGCCAGCAGTTCCTCCCGCGGTTGGACTAGCGATTTTCCGAACACCGGGGAGCTGTTTTTT	CASSSSRGWTSDFPNTGELFF
NA	10	NA	TRBV20-1	TRBJ2-1	TGCAGTGCTAGGGAGAGAGAGCAGTTCTTC	CSAREREQFF
TRBD2	17	NA	TRBV7-8	TRBJ2-5	TGTGCCAGCAGCCCGGGCCTTTCTCACCACGGGGGGACGACCCAGTACTTC	CASSPGLSHHGGTTQYF
TRBD2	18	NA	TRBV11-2	TRBJ2-2	TGTGCCAGCAGCTTAGCTTGGCGGGAGGGCCCCAACACCGGGGAGCTGTTTTTT	CASSLAWREGPNTGELFF
NA	13	NA	TRBV19	TRBJ1-2	TGTGCCAGTAGTATAGACAGGAACTATGGCTACACCTTC	CASSIDRNYGYTF
NA	15	NA	TRBV7-9	TRBJ1-4	TGTGCCAGCAGCTCCGGGTGGAGGGAAGGTGAAAAACTGTTTTTT	CASSSGWREGEKLFF
TRBD1	14	NA	TRBV6-5	TRBJ2-7	TGTGCCAGCAGTCGCCGGGACAGCCTCTACGAGCAGTACTTC	CASSRRDSLYEQYF
NA	14	few	TRBV5-1	TRBJ2-7	TGCGCCAGCAGCTTGGAGCCAGTCAACTACGAGCAGTACTTC	CASSLEPVNYEQYF
TRBD1	15	NA	TRBV25-1	TRBJ1-1	TGTGCCAGCACAGGGGACAGGGGATTTTACACTGAAGCTTTCTTT	CASTGDRGFYTEAFF
NA	18	NA	TRBV13	TRBJ2-1	TGTGCCAGCAGCCCACAGACGGTTGACCTTAGCTCCTACAATGAGCAGTTCTTC	CASSPQTVDLSSYNEQFF
NA	13	NA	TRBV4-3	TRBJ2-2	TGCGCCAGCAGCCAAGATTGGGGCGGGGAGCTGTTTTTT	CASSQDWGGELFF
NA	14	once	TRBV5-1	TRBJ2-7	TGCGCCAGCAGCTTGGCTGCCGAGTACTACGAGCAGTACTTC	CASSLAAEYYEQYF
NA	12	NA	TRBV28	TRBJ1-2	TGTGCCAGCAGTTCACAGGGATATGGCTACACCTTC	CASSSQGYGYTF
NA	14	NA	TRBV5-6	TRBJ2-1	TGTGCCAGCAGCTCAGGAGGGACCGACAATGAGCAGTTCTTC	CASSSGGTDNEQFF
NA	16	NA	TRBV4-3	TRBJ2-3	TGCGCCAGCAGCCAAGATAGAGGGTCAGAAACAGATACGCAGTATTTT	CASSQDRGSETDTQYF
NA	15	NA	TRBV7-9	TRBJ2-3	TGTGCCAGCAGCTCCCTGGGGGGTCTCACAGATACGCAGTATTTT	CASSSLGGLTDTQYF
TRBD1	14	NA	TRBV6-6	TRBJ2-2	TGTGCCAGCAGCTCGGACAGGAGCACCGGGGAGCTGTTTTTT	CASSSDRSTGELFF
NA	15	NA	TRBV7-6	TRBJ2-7	TGTGCCAGCAGCTTAGAACAAACCCCCCACTACGAGCAGTACTTC	CASSLEQTPHYEQYF
NA	12	NA	TRBV30	TRBJ2-3	TGTGCCTGGAGTGTAGGCTTTGATACGCAGTATTTT	CAWSVGFDTQYF
TRBD1	12	NA	TRBV28	TRBJ2-7	TGTGCCAGCAGCCAGAGCCGGGACAGGGGTTACTTC	CASSQSRDRGYF
NA	17	NA	TRBV4-1	TRBJ1-6	TGCGCCAGCAGCCAAGAAATAGGCCCGTCCTATAATTCACCCCTCCACTTT	CASSQEIGPSYNSPLHF
NA	12	NA	TRBV4-1	TRBJ2-7	TGCGCCAGCAGCCAACCCAGGGGCGAGCAGTACTTC	CASSQPRGEQYF
NA	14	NA	TRBV28	TRBJ2-5	TGTGCCAGCAGTGGGATGAGGGGCCAAGAGACCCAGTACTTC	CASSGMRGQETQYF
NA	14	NA	TRBV6-6	TRBJ1-1	TGTGCCAGTCGATTGGACGGACCCGAGACTGAAGCTTTCTTT	CASRLDGPETEAFF
NA	16	NA	TRBV11-3	TRBJ2-7	TGTGCCAGCAGTTCTGTGTCCCGTAGGGACCCCTACGAGCAGTACTTC	CASSSVSRRDPYEQYF
TRBD2	15	NA	TRBV30	TRBJ2-6	TGTGCCTGGCGGGGGAGGGCGTCTGGGGCCAACGTCCTGACTTTC	CAWRGRASGANVLTF
NA	14	NA	TRBV9	TRBJ2-3	TGTGCCAGCAGCGGTCCAGGCAGCACAGATACGCAGTATTTT	CASSGPGSTDTQYF
TRBD2	13	NA	TRBV7-6	TRBJ2-5	TGTGCCAGCAGCCGAGCGGGAGAAGAGACCCAGTACTTC	CASSRAGEETQYF
TRBD2	15	NA	TRBV7-2	TRBJ2-1	TGTGCCAGCAGCTTAGAGGGCGGGAGCTACAATGAGCAGTTCTTC	CASSLEGGSYNEQFF
NA	17	NA	TRBV19	TRBJ2-7	TGTGCCAGTAGTACGACCGCCCGACTCGGGACATCCTACGAGCAGTACTTC	CASSTTARLGTSYEQYF
NA	15	NA	TRBV7-9	TRBJ2-5	TGTGCCAGCAGCCCTCAGGGAGGTTGGATAGAGACCCAGTACTTC	CASSPQGGWIETQYF
NA	13	NA	TRBV6-5	TRBJ1-2	TGTGCCAGCGGGGGGCCAGCTAACTATGGCTACACCTTC	CASGGPANYGYTF
TRBD1	13	medium-sized	TRBV6-5	TRBJ2-7	TGTGCCAGCAGGGGGACAGATCTATACGAGCAGTACTTC	CASRGTDLYEQYF
NA	11	NA	TRBV5-1	TRBJ1-1	TGCGCCAGCAGATTTGGGACTGAAGCTTTCTTT	CASRFGTEAFF
NA	14	NA	TRBV28	TRBJ2-5	TGTGCCAGCAATTCGGCAGGGGGGCGGGAGACCCAGTACTTC	CASNSAGGRETQYF
NA	15	NA	TRBV9	TRBJ2-3	TGTGCCAGCAGTTTCACGGGAGACCATACAGATACGCAGTATTTT	CASSFTGDHTDTQYF
TRBD1	17	NA	TRBV30	TRBJ1-5	TGTGCCTGGAGTGTCCGGGACAGGGCGACCGGCACCTGGCCCCAGCATTTT	CAWSVRDRATGTWPQHF
NA	13	NA	TRBV12-5	TRBJ2-2	TGTGCTAGTGCCATGGAGAAGGCCGGGGAGCTGTTTTTT	CASAMEKAGELFF
NA	13	few	TRBV28	TRBJ1-1	TGTGCCAGCAGTTTTTGGGGTGGCACTGAAGCTTTCTTT	CASSFWGGTEAFF
TRBD1	14	NA	TRBV28	TRBJ2-7	TGTGCCAACCGAATGGGACAGGGGGTATACGAGCAGTACTTC	CANRMGQGVYEQYF
TRBD1	14	once	TRBV10-3	TRBJ2-7	TGTGCCATCAGTGAGAGGACAGGGCGCCCCGAGCAGTACTTC	CAISERTGRPEQYF
NA	15	NA	TRBV27	TRBJ2-7	TGTGCCAGCAGTCCACCCCCGGGACTCCGGCGGGAGCAGTACTTC	CASSPPPGLRREQYF
TRBD2	17	NA	TRBV2	TRBJ2-7	TGTGCCAGCAGCTGGTACGGGACTAGCGGGGGACCCTACGAGCAGTACTTC	CASSWYGTSGGPYEQYF
NA	12	once	TRBV7-2	TRBJ2-7	TGTGCCAGCAGCCTTTCGGTCTACGAGCAGTACTTC	CASSLSVYEQYF
NA	13	few	TRBV7-2	TRBJ2-1	TGTGCCAGCAGAGGAACCAAGGGCAATGAGCAGTTCTTC	CASRGTKGNEQFF
TRBD2	14	NA	TRBV5-1	TRBJ2-5	TGCGCCAGCAGGCCCGGGGGGGTTGGAGAGACCCAGTACTTC	CASRPGGVGETQYF
TRBD1	14	NA	TRBV2	TRBJ2-2	TGTGCCTCTGCCGGGACAGGGAACACCGGGGAGCTGTTTTTT	CASAGTGNTGELFF
NA	16	NA	TRBV18	TRBJ1-1	TGTGCCAGCTCACCACTTTACAAAACAGTCCGCCCTGAAGCTTTCTTT	CASSPLYKTVRPEAFF